The rows below give T cell receptor beta chains drawn from one sample of a study of CXCR3-negative and CXCR3-positive naive CD8 T cells. After re-calling the 5' RACE reads, TCRdb lists one entry per CDR3 protein, DNA absent. Recorded for this sample: 3,900 or so distinct CDR3 sequences. The sample taken for sequencing was naive CXCR3- CD8+ T cells from blood. The receptor source for this set is a human donor in good health. Some clones in this sample may be carry-over from other donors' samples. The CDR3 runs from the conserved cysteine through the conserved F or W. Where a row states a size, it is once, few, many or the class of an expanded clone; other rows omit it.

J gene	V gene	clone size	CDR3 protein
TRBJ2-1	TRBV6-2/TRBV6-3	medium-sized	CASSLGLADAYNEQFF
TRBJ1-2	TRBV19	.	CASSAGQVNYGYTF
TRBJ2-5	TRBV7-9	.	CASSGPGARGFGETQYF
TRBJ1-1	TRBV29-1	medium-sized	CSVEGAMKAFF
TRBJ2-1	TRBV9	medium-sized	CASSVGPGGEQFF
TRBJ2-7	TRBV29-1	.	CSVKDNYEQYF
TRBJ1-2	TRBV23-1	.	CASSQPRGLEGDHYGYTF
TRBJ2-2	TRBV5-6	medium-sized	CASSSGLATGELFF
TRBJ2-3	TRBV29-1	medium-sized	CSVQPDSTDTQYF
TRBJ2-1	TRBV2	medium-sized	CASSEASGKNNEQFF
TRBJ2-1	TRBV12-3/TRBV12-4	.	CASSFPAGAGNEQFF
TRBJ2-3	TRBV29-1	.	CSVEEEPQRNTQYF
TRBJ1-1	TRBV30	medium-sized	CAWSSVGSNTEAFF
TRBJ2-7	TRBV6-6	medium-sized	CASRKDSSNYEQYF